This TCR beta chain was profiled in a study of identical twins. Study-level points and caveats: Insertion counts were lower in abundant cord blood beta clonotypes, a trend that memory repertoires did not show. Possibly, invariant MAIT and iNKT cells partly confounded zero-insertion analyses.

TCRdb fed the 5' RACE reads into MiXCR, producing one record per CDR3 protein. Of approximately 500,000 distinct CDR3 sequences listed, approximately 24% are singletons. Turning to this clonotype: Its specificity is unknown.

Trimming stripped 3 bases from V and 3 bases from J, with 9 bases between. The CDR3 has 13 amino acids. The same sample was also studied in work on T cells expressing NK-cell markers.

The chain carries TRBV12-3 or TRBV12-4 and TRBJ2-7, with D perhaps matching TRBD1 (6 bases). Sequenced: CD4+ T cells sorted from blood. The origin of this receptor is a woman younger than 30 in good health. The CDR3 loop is CASSFQGRYEQYF. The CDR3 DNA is TGTGCCAGCAGTTTTCAGGGGCGCTACGAGCAGTACTTC.